This TCR beta chain stems from a study of metastatic and nonmetastatic thyroid tumors. TCRdb re-analyzed the PCR reads using MiXCR. The sample contains 23,000 or so clones, 25% to 30% of which appear only once. The CDR3 length is 17 residues. The germline V gene has CDR1 MDHEN and CDR2 SYDVKM. The V segment lost 4 bases and the J segment 0 bases; nucleotides outside the gene matches: 8. Every patient was untreated before thyroid surgery. Study-level findings and limits: Patients with malignant thyroid tumors reportedly had significantly higher TCR beta diversity than those with benign nodules, in blood and tumor.

With respect to this clone: No antigen is known for it.

Sequencing was done on a sample of blood. The chain couples TRBV28 to TRBJ1-3, with 8 bases that match TRBD1. The TCR was taken from a female donor with papillary thyroid cancer or a benign thyroid nodule (not recorded which). Some clones in this sample may be carry-over from other donors' samples. As DNA, the CDR3 is TGTGCCAGCAGTTCGTCGGGACAGGCCTACTCTGGAAACACCATATATTTT. This codes for CASSSSGQAYSGNTIYF.